The rows below give T cell receptor beta chains drawn from one sample of a study of blood T cell dynamics during melanoma immunotherapy. Clones were read by immunoSEQ multiplex PCR, and TCRdb kept only the in-frame ones, dropping some. This sample has over 6,500 clones, with around 80% found just once. Sequenced material: blood, taken from a patient treated with checkpoint blockade. The receptors were sampled from a human donor with melanoma. Each CDR3 is given with its conserved first and last residue. The D gene is left open where the match is weak. Rows may omit the clone size; those that give it use once, few, many or a size class.

V	size	J	D	CDR3	DNA
TRBV28	NA	TRBJ2-3	TRBD2	CASANLLAGGPDTQYF	TGTGCCAGCGCGAATTTACTAGCGGGGGGACCTGATACGCAGTATTTT
TRBV6-4	NA	TRBJ2-3	NA	CATSRGMQYF	TGTGCCACCTCTAGGGGAATGCAGTATTTT
TRBV27	NA	TRBJ2-1	NA	CASRRDNSYNEQFF	TGTGCCAGCAGGCGGGACAACTCCTACAATGAGCAGTTCTTC
TRBV5-1	NA	TRBJ1-3	NA	CASSLPEGSANTIYF	TGCGCCAGCAGCCTTCCAGAGGGAAGCGCAAACACCATATATTTT
TRBV21-1	few	TRBJ1-3	NA	CASSKGTGQSSNSGNTIYF	TGTGCCAGCAGCAAAGGTACGGGACAGAGTTCCAACTCTGGAAACACCATATATTTT
TRBV5-1	once	TRBJ1-1	NA	CASSWGTPRLDGGGALF	TGCGCCAGCAGCTGGGGAACCCCGAGATTGGACGGCGGCGGGGCTCTCTTT
TRBV7-2	NA	TRBJ2-5	TRBD2	CASSRGVQETQYF	TGTGCCAGCAGCCGGGGGGTCCAAGAGACCCAGTACTTC
TRBV6-1	NA	TRBJ2-3	NA	CASADPTDTQYF	TGTGCCAGCGCGGACCCCACAGATACGCAGTATTTT
TRBV14	NA	TRBJ1-5	NA	CANRTVDNQPQHF	TGTGCCAACCGAACGGTTGACAATCAGCCCCAGCATTTT
TRBV29-1	NA	TRBJ1-5	NA	CSAKAGNQPQHF	TGCAGCGCCAAGGCAGGCAATCAGCCCCAGCATTTT
TRBV4-1	NA	TRBJ2-5	TRBD2	CASSQGRAGGVQETQYF	TGCGCCAGCAGCCAAGGGCGGGCGGGAGGCGTACAAGAGACCCAGTACTTC
TRBV7-9	NA	TRBJ1-6	TRBD1	CASSLGTDSPLHF	TGTGCCAGCAGCCTCGGGACAGATTCACCCCTCCACTTT
TRBV14	NA	TRBJ1-6	NA	CASSQDGGRSPLHF	TGTGCCAGCAGCCAAGATGGAGGACGGTCACCCCTCCACTTT